A single sample gave rise to the 14 T cell receptor beta chains below, sequenced in a study of T cells after yellow fever vaccination. Each CDR3 protein is one row after TCRdb ran MiXCR on the 5' RACE reads. The sample consists of some 150,000 distinct CDR3 sequences, more than 9.5% of them appearing once. The sample here was CD8+ T cells sorted from PBMCs, taken 15 days after the yellow fever booster vaccination. Receptor source: a man in his late teens or twenties who received the YFV17D yellow fever vaccine.

CDR3 nucleotides: TGTGCCAGCAGCATGGTCGGGGTACAACACATTCCAACTAATGAAAAACTGTTTTTT. This codes for CASSMVGVQHIPTNEKLFF. This chain links TRBV4-2 with TRBJ1-4; no firm D call. Germline V gene lookup returns CDR1 LGHNA and CDR2 YNFKEQ. The CDR3 sequence is 19 residues long. V was clipped by 5 bases and J by 0 bases, with 22 bases between them.

This clonotype was recorded a few times. This chain links TRBV12-3 or TRBV12-4 with TRBJ2-5, with D maybe TRBD2 (7 bases). The CDR3 consists of 14 residues. Trimming stripped 6 bases from V and 5 bases from J, with 16 bases between. CDR3 residues: CASSPRGREETQYF. In DNA, the CDR3 is TGTGCCAGCAGCCCGAGGGGGAGGGAGGAGACCCAGTACTTC.

Of note for this clonotype: A much larger clonotype is one base distant, so this may be a read error. V is TRBV29-1 and J is TRBJ1-1; D is perhaps TRBD1 (5 bases). The germline V gene has CDR1 SQVTM and CDR2 ANQGSEA. This CDR3 has 11 amino acids. V was pared by 4 bases and J by 6 bases, with 9 bases between. The CDR3 region has the DNA TGCAGCGTTGGGGCAGGGTCTGAAGCTTTCTTT. This gives the protein CSVGAGSEAFF.

V usage is TRBV15 and J usage is TRBJ2-5, with a weak D call TRBD2 (5 bases). Trimming removed 3 bases from V and 2 bases from J, with 7 bases in between. The CDR3 is made up of 13 amino acids. Germline V gene lookup returns CDR1 LNHNV and CDR2 YYDKDF (reference sequence). CDR3 protein: CATSSREQETQYF. The CDR3 coding sequence is TGTGCCACCAGCAGCCGGGAACAAGAGACCCAGTACTTC.

The J gene is TRBJ2-3, the V gene TRBV5-6; 13 positions agree with TRBD2. V was clipped by 4 bases and J by 3 bases; unmatched bases: 8. The CDR3 length is 17 residues. Germline CDR1 SGHDT, CDR2 YYEEEE. The CDR3 reads CASSPWTSGGLTDTQYF. The CDR3 bases are TGTGCCAGCAGCCCCTGGACTAGCGGGGGACTGACAGATACGCAGTATTTT. Full variable domain (outside the CDR3, taken from reference TRBV5-6 and TRBJ2-3): DAGVTQSPTHLIKTRGQQVTLRCSPKSGHDTVSWYQQALGQGPQFIFQYYEEEERQRGNFPDRFSGHQFPNYSSELNVNALLLGDSALYLCASSPWTSGGLTDTQYFGPGTRLTVL.

This clonotype came up a few times. This rearrangement joins TRBV5-6 to TRBJ2-7, with TRBD1 matching over 8 bases. Germline lookup yields CDR1 SGHDT and CDR2 YYEEEE. The ends lost 2 bases at V and 3 bases at J; junction bases unmatched: 4. The CDR3 has 14 amino acids. The CDR3 DNA reads as TGTGCCAGCAGCTTCTGGACAGGGCACTACGAGCAGTACTTC. This translates into CASSFWTGHYEQYF. The full variable domain, with the rest looked up from reference TRBV5-6 and TRBJ2-7, is DAGVTQSPTHLIKTRGQQVTLRCSPKSGHDTVSWYQQALGQGPQFIFQYYEEEERQRGNFPDRFSGHQFPNYSSELNVNALLLGDSALYLCASSFWTGHYEQYFGPGTRLTVT.

This clonotype has a handful of counts. The V call is TRBV29-1, the J call TRBJ1-1; D possibly corresponds to TRBD1 (5 bases). From germline, CDR1 is SQVTM and CDR2 ANQGSEA. This CDR3 comprises 12 residues. V was trimmed by 1 base and J by 10 bases, leaving 13 bases between them. The chain's CDR3 is CSVEGGRAGAFF. DNA for the CDR3: TGCAGCGTTGAAGGGGGACGGGCAGGAGCTTTCTTT.

This clonotype turned up a few times. This chain connects TRBV5-4 to TRBJ2-2, with a tentative D call TRBD1 (6 bases). This CDR3 is 17 amino acids long. The germline V gene encodes CDR1 SGHNT and CDR2 YYREEE (reference sequence). Trimming removed 1 base at V and 0 bases at J, with 13 bases between. The CDR3 DNA reads as TGTGCCAGCAGCTTGTGGACGGGACACCCGAACACCGGGGAGCTGTTTTTT. Translating gives CASSLWTGHPNTGELFF.

A few counts support this clonotype. The rearrangement uses TRBV5-1 and TRBJ2-1; the D gene is possibly TRBD2 (5 bases). Germline V lookup: CDR1 SGHRS, CDR2 YFSETQ. The CDR3 covers 14 residues. V shed 0 bases and J shed 8 bases, with 12 bases lying between them. CDR3 sequence reads: CASSLGTGWDEQFF. The CDR3 coding sequence is TGCGCCAGCAGCTTGGGGACGGGGTGGGATGAGCAGTTCTTC. Full variable domain (outside the CDR3, taken from reference TRBV5-1 and TRBJ2-1): KAGVTQTPRYLIKTRGQQVTLSCSPISGHRSVSWYQQTPGQGLQFLFEYFSETQRNKGNFPGRFSGRQFSNSRSEMNVSTLELGDSALYLCASSLGTGWDEQFFGPGTRLTVL.

The chain uses TRBV7-9 and TRBJ2-1; D not certain. Trimming cost V 2 bases and J 0 bases, with 8 bases left between them. Germline CDR1 SEHNR, CDR2 FQNEAQ (reference sequence). CDR3 size: 15 residues. The CDR3 bases are TGTGCCAGCAGCTTACTACAGAACTCCTACAATGAGCAGTTCTTC. Its protein is CASSLLQNSYNEQFF.

This clonotype has more than one count but fewer than ten. This chain joins TRBV5-1 and TRBJ1-6; unclear D gene. The germline gives CDR1 SGHRS, CDR2 YFSETQ. V shed 3 bases and J shed 6 bases, with 10 bases lying between them. The CDR3 sequence is 14 residues long. CDR3 in DNA: TGCGCCAGCAGCTGGAACTTGGGTAATTCACCCCTCCACTTT. It codes for CASSWNLGNSPLHF.

This clonotype was counted at least ten times. The chain uses TRBV6-2 or TRBV6-3 and TRBJ2-5, with D unclear. Trimming took 6 bases from V and 3 from J, leaving 11 bases between them. The CDR3 contains 13 residues. Per germline, CDR1 MNHEY and CDR2 SVGEGT. CDR3 residues: CASSHRTEETQYF. The CDR3 DNA follows: TGTGCCAGCAGCCACCGAACAGAAGAGACCCAGTACTTC.

The rearrangement links TRBV4-1 to TRBJ2-1; D is perhaps TRBD1 (6 bases). Trimming left V 3 bases short and J 6 bases short, with 15 bases between. The CDR3 sequence is 15 residues long. CDR1 is MGHRA and CDR2 is YSYEKL in the germline V gene. CDR3: CASSHPMGATNEQFF. DNA of the CDR3: TGCGCCAGCAGCCATCCAATGGGGGCAACCAATGAGCAGTTCTTC.

This clonotype has more than one count but fewer than ten. V usage is TRBV7-9 and J usage is TRBJ2-3; D not certain. CDR3 length equals 14 residues. Trimming removed 8 bases at V and 0 bases at J, with 12 bases between. From germline, CDR1 is SEHNR and CDR2 FQNEAQ (reference sequence). The CDR3: CASHSPTSTDTQYF. CDR3 DNA sequence: TGTGCCAGCCATTCACCGACTAGCACAGATACGCAGTATTTT.